The rows below give T cell receptor beta chains drawn from one sample of a study of blood T cell repertoires in COVID-19. Libraries were prepared by immunoSEQ multiplex PCR; TCRdb keeps only in-frame clonotypes and omits some of them. The sample lists approximately 150,000 clones, 84% seen once, with roughly 15% in the top ten. The specimen was PBMCs or T cells enriched from blood (not recorded which). The source is a middle-aged man who had recovered from COVID-19. CDR3s include the opening cysteine and the closing phenylalanine or tryptophan. Fields, in order: V gene, J gene, clone size, D gene, CDR3 protein, CDR3 DNA. The D gene is left open where the match is weak. Expanded clones are given a class, and other clones once, few, many or no size at all.

TRBV6-5	TRBJ2-7	-	-	CASSYGGMGSYEQYF	TGTGCCAGCAGTTACGGGGGCATGGGCTCCTACGAGCAGTACTTC
TRBV11-2	TRBJ2-5	-	TRBD2	CASSPGTSGGSKTQYF	TGTGCCAGCAGCCCAGGGACTAGCGGGGGCTCGAAGACCCAGTACTTC
TRBV19	TRBJ2-7	-	-	CASSSEKQSSYEQYF	TGTGCCAGTAGTTCAGAAAAACAAAGCTCCTACGAGCAGTACTTC
TRBV29-1	TRBJ1-1	-	-	CSVDPLGAGSLNTEAFF	TGCAGCGTTGACCCCTTGGGGGCCGGTTCCTTGAACACTGAAGCTTTCTTT
TRBV5-1	TRBJ2-3	-	TRBD1	CASIRGTGGPDTQYF	TGCGCCAGCATCAGGGGGACAGGGGGCCCAGATACGCAGTATTTT
TRBV27	TRBJ1-5	-	-	CASSALGGRGSNQPQHF	TGTGCCAGCAGTGCCTTGGGGGGGCGGGGAAGCAATCAGCCCCAGCATTTT
TRBV4-1	TRBJ1-6	-	TRBD1	CASSQEQGSSPLHF	TGCGCCAGCAGCCAAGAACAGGGGAGTTCACCCCTCCACTTT
TRBV30	TRBJ1-5	-	-	CAWSVRSNQPQHF	TGTGCCTGGAGTGTACGGAGCAATCAGCCCCAGCATTTT
TRBV6-5	TRBJ1-4	-	-	CGVAGGATNEKLFF	TGTGGAGTCGCGGGGGGGGCAACTAATGAAAAACTGTTTTTT
TRBV19	TRBJ1-4	-	-	CASSQVTFATNEKLFF	TGTGCCAGTAGTCAGGTGACCTTTGCAACTAATGAAAAACTGTTTTTT
TRBV5-6	TRBJ2-7	few	-	CASSLWTVSYEQYF	TGTGCCAGCAGCTTGTGGACAGTTTCCTACGAGCAGTACTTC
TRBV30	TRBJ1-6	-	TRBD1	CACTGTAKSSYNSPLHF	TGTGCCTGCACCGGGACAGCAAAGAGCTCCTATAATTCACCCCTCCACTTT
TRBV2	TRBJ2-1	-	TRBD1	CASSSGTGARRGSYNEQFF	TGTGCCAGCAGTTCCGGGACAGGGGCCCGCCGGGGTTCCTACAATGAGCAGTTCTTC
TRBV5-1	TRBJ1-3	once	-	CASSLAGGSSGNTIYF	TGCGCCAGCAGCTTGGCTGGGGGGAGCTCTGGAAACACCATATATTTT